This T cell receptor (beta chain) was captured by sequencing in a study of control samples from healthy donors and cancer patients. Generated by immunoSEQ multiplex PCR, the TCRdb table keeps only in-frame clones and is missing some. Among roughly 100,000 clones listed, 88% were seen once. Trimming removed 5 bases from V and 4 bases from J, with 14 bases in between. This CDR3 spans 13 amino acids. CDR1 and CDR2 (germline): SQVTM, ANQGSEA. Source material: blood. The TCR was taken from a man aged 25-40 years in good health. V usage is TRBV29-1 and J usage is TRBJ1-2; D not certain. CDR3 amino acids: CSVNVVLGYGYTF. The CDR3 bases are TGCAGCGTTAACGTCGTGCTGGGCTATGGCTACACCTTC.